The 29 T cell receptor beta chains given below trace back to one sample, sequenced in a study of OX40 agonist ivuxolimab in advanced cancers. TCRdb's table, derived via immunoSEQ multiplex PCR, lists solely in-frame clones and lacks some. The sample includes 90,000 to 100,000 clones, around nine tenths of them seen just once. Sequenced material: CD4+ or CD8+ T cells sorted from blood, taken in a trial of the OX40 agonist ivuxolimab. The receptor source for this set is an adult with an advanced solid tumor such as melanoma, head and neck, liver or kidney cancer.

V is TRBV5-1 and J is TRBJ2-5; TRBD2 matches at 10 bases. Germline V gene sequence: CDR1 SGHRS, CDR2 YFSETQ. The J segment lost 10 bases and the V segment lost 2 bases, leaving 11 bases of the junction unmatched. The CDR3 contains 15 residues. CDR3: CASSLLAGPLQSQYF. The CDR3 DNA follows: TGCGCCAGCAGCTTACTAGCGGGACCATTGCAAAGCCAGTACTTC.

The rearrangement joins TRBV28 to TRBJ2-7, with D tentatively TRBD1 (6 bases). The V gene lost 2 bases and the J gene lost 7 bases, with 12 bases spanning the gap. The CDR3 length is 13 residues. Germline V gene lookup returns CDR1 MDHEN and CDR2 SYDVKM. CDR3 bases: TGTGCCAGCAGTTTAGGGGGACAAGGGGAGCAGTACTTC. The encoded protein is CASSLGGQGEQYF.

This clone occurred once. The V and J genes are TRBV28 and TRBJ1-1, with TRBD1 matching 11 bases. There are 15 residues in the CDR3. Germline V gene lookup returns CDR1 MDHEN and CDR2 SYDVKM. V was clipped by 4 bases and J by 5 bases; unmatched bases: 6. The CDR3 reads CASSSPGTGGTEAFF. In DNA, the CDR3 is TGTGCCAGCAGTTCGCCCGGGACAGGGGGGACTGAAGCTTTCTTT. The entire variable domain, with the rest obtained from reference TRBV28 and TRBJ1-1, is as follows: DVKVTQSSRYLVKRTGEKVFLECVQDMDHENMFWYRQDPGLGLRLIYFSYDVKMKEKGDIPEGYSVSREKKERFSLILESASTNQTSMYLCASSSPGTGGTEAFFGQGTRLTVV.

The rearrangement joins TRBV25-1 to TRBJ2-7, with 7 bases aligning to TRBD1. The trim removed 1 base at V and 6 bases at J, leaving 15 bases unmatched. The CDR3 loop spans 17 amino acids. Looked up from germline, CDR1 is MGHDK and CDR2 is SYGVNS. The CDR3 protein is CASSEWKAGGYPLEQYF. The CDR3 bases are TGTGCCAGCAGTGAATGGAAGGCAGGGGGTTATCCCCTCGAGCAGTACTTC.

This clone showed up just a few times. The chain is built from TRBV19 and TRBJ1-5, with 8 bases lining up with TRBD1. The CDR3 is 14 residues long. Germline CDR1 and CDR2: LNHDA and SQIVND (reference sequence). Trimming removed 7 bases from V and 7 bases from J; junction bases left unmatched: 9. The CDR3 loop reads CASTLDRANQPQHF. In DNA, the CDR3 is TGTGCCAGTACCCTGGACAGGGCGAACCAGCCCCAGCATTTT. Drawing the rest from reference TRBV19 and TRBJ1-5, the complete variable domain is DGGITQSPKYLFRKEGQNVTLSCEQNLNHDAMYWYRQDPGQGLRLIYYSQIVNDFQKGDIAEGYSVSREKKESFPLTVTSAQKNPTAFYLCASTLDRANQPQHFGDGTRLSIL.

The rearrangement links TRBV7-9 to TRBJ1-1; no definite D call. V dropped 4 bases and J dropped 5 bases, with 5 bases sitting between them. CDR1 and CDR2 from the germline V gene are SEHNR and FQNEAQ (reference sequence). The CDR3 runs to 11 residues. In nucleotides, the CDR3 is TGTGCCAGCAGCTATGGGACTGAAGCTTTCTTT. This translates into CASSYGTEAFF.

The chain employs TRBV11-3 and TRBJ2-2, with TRBD2 matching 13 bases. In germline, CDR1 is SGHNT, CDR2 YENEEA. V dropped 4 bases and J dropped 5; count of bases not matched to a gene: 1. The CDR3 totals 15 residues. The CDR3 DNA follows: TGTGCCAGCAGCTCGGGACTAGCGGGAACCGGGGAGCTGTTTTTT. Its protein is CASSSGLAGTGELFF.

This clone was detected ten times or more. The V gene is TRBV11-2, the J gene TRBJ1-1; D perhaps matches TRBD1 (6 bases). V lost 2 bases and J 2 bases, leaving 12 bases between the germline ends. This CDR3 is built from 15 residues. CDR1 SGHAT and CDR2 FQNNGV come from the germline V gene. CDR3 in amino acids: CASSLRQAFNTEAFF. DNA for the CDR3: TGTGCCAGCAGCTTAAGACAGGCCTTTAACACTGAAGCTTTCTTT. The whole variable domain, remainder taken from reference TRBV11-2 and TRBJ1-1, is EAGVAQSPRYKIIEKRQSVAFWCNPISGHATLYWYQQILGQGPKLLIQFQNNGVVDDSQLPKDRFSAERLKGVDSTLKIQPAKLEDSAVYLCASSLRQAFNTEAFFGQGTRLTVV.

CDR3 protein: CASSDGTSGNNEQFF. CDR3 coding DNA: TGCGCCAGCAGCGATGGGACTAGCGGGAACAATGAGCAGTTCTTC. The chain carries TRBV5-1 and TRBJ2-1, with 13 bases identical to TRBD2. V was pared by 4 bases and J by 5 bases, with 3 bases of the junction left unmatched. In germline, CDR1 is SGHRS, CDR2 YFSETQ. This CDR3 comprises 15 residues.

This chain joins TRBV7-2 and TRBJ2-3; 12 nucleotides line up with TRBD2. The V gene's germline CDR1 is SGHTA and CDR2 FQGNSA. The V and J ends lost 5 bases and 0 bases, in that order; junction bases with no gene match: 6. This CDR3 has 17 residues. The CDR3 DNA reads as TGTGCCAGCAGCAGGGGACTAGCGGGCCCGAGCACAGATACGCAGTATTTT. It yields the protein CASSRGLAGPSTDTQYF.

The V gene is TRBV6-6, the J gene TRBJ2-7; D tentatively fits TRBD1 or TRBD2 (5 bases each). CDR3 length: 12 amino acids. Germline CDR1 MNHNY, CDR2 SVGAGI (reference sequence). V was cut by 5 bases and J by 7 bases, with 12 bases left in between. CDR3 in amino acids: CASSRGAREQYV. For the CDR3, the DNA is TGTGCCAGCAGTAGGGGAGCGCGGGAGCAGTACGTC.

As concerns this clone: The identical CDR3 is also encoded by other nucleotide sequences in the sample. This sequence joins TRBV18 and TRBJ2-1; 14 bases fit TRBD2. This CDR3 has 16 residues. The V gene end was trimmed by 0 bases and the J gene end by 10 bases; junction bases not matched to a gene: 5. Germline CDR1 reads KGHSH; CDR2 reads LQKENI. The CDR3 region has the DNA TGTGCCAGCTCACCACCGGGACTAGCGGGAGTAGGGGAGCAGTTCTTC. It encodes CASSPPGLAGVGEQFF.

In DNA, the CDR3 is TGTGCCAGCAGCAGGCGGACTGCGAACACCGGGGAGCTGTTTTTT. Translated, it gives CASSRRTANTGELFF. The chain is built from TRBV7-8 and TRBJ2-2, with D maybe TRBD2 (5 bases). This CDR3 is 15 amino acids long. Germline V CDR1 and CDR2: SGHVS, FQNEAQ. V was pared by 5 bases and J by 0 bases, with 10 bases between.

This chain connects TRBV6-6 to TRBJ1-1, with a weak D call TRBD1 (5 bases). This CDR3 spans 11 amino acids. Germline CDR1 and CDR2: MNHNY and SVGAGI (reference sequence). The V gene lost 7 bases and the J gene lost 3 bases, with 6 bases spanning the gap. In DNA form, the CDR3 reads TGTGCCAGCATGGGGGACACTGAAGCTTTCTTT. This encodes CASMGDTEAFF.

This clone appeared once. The chain recombines TRBV7-2 with TRBJ1-1; unclear D gene. Between the trimmed V and J ends, which lost 4 bases and 5 bases, there was a span of 11 bases. This CDR3 is built from 13 residues. Germline lookup yields CDR1 SGHTA and CDR2 FQGNSA. The CDR3, as DNA: TGTGCCAGCAGCTCCCCCCGTGCGACTGAAGCTTTCTTT. Encoded protein: CASSSPRATEAFF. The full variable domain, completed using reference TRBV7-2 and TRBJ1-1, is GAGVSQSPSNKVTEKGKDVELRCDPISGHTALYWYRQSLGQGLEFLIYFQGNSAPDKSGLPSDRFSAERTGGSVSTLTIQRTQQEDSAVYLCASSSPRATEAFFGQGTRLTVV.

This clone showed up just once. The gene calls are TRBV5-6 and TRBJ1-1, with 10 bases aligning to TRBD1. The CDR3 has 17 amino acids. V lost 4 bases, J lost 2 bases, and 11 bases stayed unmatched. Per the germline V gene, CDR1 is SGHDT and CDR2 is YYEEEE. The CDR3 loop reads CASSKTTGGKGNTEAFF. The CDR3 nucleotides read TGTGCCAGCAGCAAAACGACAGGGGGCAAAGGAAACACTGAAGCTTTCTTT.

The V and J genes are TRBV7-6 and TRBJ2-3; the match to TRBD2 covers 7 bases. CDR1 is SGHVS, CDR2 FNYEAQ, per germline. Trimming at V came to 4 bases and at J to 4 bases, leaving 8 bases not matched to a gene. The CDR3 loop spans 15 amino acids. Here the CDR3 DNA reads TGTGCCAGCAGCTCCAGACCGGGAGGCTCAGATACGCAGTATTTT. It codes for CASSSRPGGSDTQYF.

This CDR3 reads CASSSSTSGGYNEQFF. In DNA form, the CDR3 reads TGCGCCAGCAGTTCCTCTACTAGCGGGGGCTACAATGAGCAGTTCTTC. The chain employs TRBV5-1 and TRBJ2-1; the match to TRBD2 covers 11 bases. CDR1 is SGHRS, CDR2 YFSETQ, per germline. V gave up 5 bases and J gave up 3 bases; unmatched junction bases: 7. This CDR3 contains 16 residues.

The rearrangement uses TRBV7-9 and TRBJ1-1; maybe TRBD1 (6 bases). Trimming took 1 base from V and 7 from J, leaving 13 bases between them. CDR1 and CDR2 (germline): SEHNR, FQNEAQ (reference sequence). The CDR3 is made up of 14 amino acids. The CDR3 DNA follows: TGTGCCAGCAGCTTAGGTCTACAGGGCCGTGAAGCTTTCTTT. The encoded protein is CASSLGLQGREAFF.

The chain links TRBV5-4 to TRBJ1-1, with a weak D call TRBD1 (5 bases). V lost 1 base and J lost 0, with 10 bases in between. The V gene's germline CDR1 is SGHNT and CDR2 YYREEE (reference sequence). The CDR3 totals 15 residues. CDR3 coding DNA: TGTGCCAGCAGCTTGCCCGGGGCTATGAACACTGAAGCTTTCTTT. Amino acids: CASSLPGAMNTEAFF. The whole variable domain, filled in from reference TRBV5-4 and TRBJ1-1, reads ETGVTQSPTHLIKTRGQQVTLRCSSQSGHNTVSWYQQALGQGPQFIFQYYREEENGRGNFPPRFSGLQFPNYSSELNVNALELDDSALYLCASSLPGAMNTEAFFGQGTRLTVV.

The chain links TRBV5-1 to TRBJ2-5; D unresolved. V shed 4 bases and J shed 2 bases, with 6 bases lying between them. The CDR3 is 12 residues long. Germline V gene data show CDR1 as SGHRS and CDR2 as YFSETQ. CDR3 in amino acids: CASSQEQETQYF. The CDR3, as DNA: TGCGCCAGCAGCCAGGAACAAGAGACCCAGTACTTC.

The rearrangement links TRBV28 to TRBJ1-4; D is perhaps TRBD1 (5 bases). Germline CDR1 MDHEN, CDR2 SYDVKM. The CDR3 extends over 14 amino acids. V lost 7 bases to trimming and J lost 4 bases, with 13 bases between them. Written as DNA, the CDR3 is TGTGCCAGCACCGCGGGACGGATTAATGAAAAACTGTTTTTT. This encodes CASTAGRINEKLFF.

The rearrangement uses TRBV12-5 and TRBJ2-6; D is undetermined. Germline V gene data show CDR1 as LGHNT and CDR2 as FRNRAP. The CDR3 is 18 amino acids. V was cut by 2 bases and J by 0 bases, with 14 bases left in between. The CDR3 sequence is CASGLSHGRFSGANVLTF. The CDR3, as DNA: TGTGCTAGTGGTTTGTCCCATGGACGGTTCTCTGGGGCCAACGTCCTGACTTTC.

The V and J genes are TRBV6-6 and TRBJ2-2; D possibly corresponds to TRBD2 (6 bases). CDR1 MNHNY and CDR2 SVGAGI come from the germline V gene (reference sequence). This CDR3 is built from 15 residues. V was clipped by 5 bases and J by 2 bases, with 12 bases between them. CDR3 amino acids: CASSPGGINTGELFF. DNA for the CDR3: TGTGCCAGCAGTCCTGGGGGGATCAACACCGGGGAGCTGTTTTTT.

The chain joins TRBV19 to TRBJ1-4; no firm D call. The V end lost 5 bases, the J end lost 4 bases, and 5 bases lay between the germline ends. There are 12 residues in the CDR3. Germline CDR1 is LNHDA and CDR2 is SQIVND (reference sequence). The CDR3 spells CASSLGNEKLFF. The CDR3 DNA reads as TGTGCCAGTAGTTTGGGTAATGAAAAACTGTTTTTT.

The chain carries TRBV23-1 and TRBJ1-4; the D is unclear. TRBV23-1 is annotated as an ORF whose role is uncertain. The CDR3 totals 12 residues. V gave up 9 bases and J gave up 8 bases, with 13 bases separating them. The CDR3 loop reads CASSEGREKLFF. The CDR3 DNA sequence: TGCGCCAGTTCGGAGGGAAGAGAAAAACTGTTTTTT.

The rearrangement uses TRBV5-1 and TRBJ2-6, with a tentative D call TRBD2 (6 bases). The V end was cut by 0 bases, the J end by 1 base, with 11 bases between. There are 17 residues in the CDR3. The germline V gene has CDR1 SGHRS and CDR2 YFSETQ. As DNA, the CDR3 is TGCGCCAGCAGCTTGGCCTCAGCGGGTTCTGGGGCCAACGTCCTGACTTTC. It yields the protein CASSLASAGSGANVLTF.

This sequence joins TRBV25-1 and TRBJ2-1; maybe TRBD2 (7 bases). The CDR3 has 17 residues. V dropped 5 bases and J dropped 6 bases, with 23 bases sitting between them. The germline V gene has CDR1 MGHDK and CDR2 SYGVNS. CDR3 in DNA: TGTGCCAGCAGTAAGTCCAGCGGGACACTGGTTTTCAATGAGCAGTTCTTC. Protein product: CASSKSSGTLVFNEQFF.

This sequence joins TRBV7-2 and TRBJ2-1, with D uncertain. This CDR3 spans 14 amino acids. V was shortened by 5 bases and J by 6 bases, with 14 bases between the two germline ends. Germline values: CDR1 SGHTA, CDR2 FQGNSA. CDR3 coding DNA: TGTGCCAGCAGCCCAAACCTGGTCTCCAATGAGCAGTTCTTC. This encodes CASSPNLVSNEQFF.